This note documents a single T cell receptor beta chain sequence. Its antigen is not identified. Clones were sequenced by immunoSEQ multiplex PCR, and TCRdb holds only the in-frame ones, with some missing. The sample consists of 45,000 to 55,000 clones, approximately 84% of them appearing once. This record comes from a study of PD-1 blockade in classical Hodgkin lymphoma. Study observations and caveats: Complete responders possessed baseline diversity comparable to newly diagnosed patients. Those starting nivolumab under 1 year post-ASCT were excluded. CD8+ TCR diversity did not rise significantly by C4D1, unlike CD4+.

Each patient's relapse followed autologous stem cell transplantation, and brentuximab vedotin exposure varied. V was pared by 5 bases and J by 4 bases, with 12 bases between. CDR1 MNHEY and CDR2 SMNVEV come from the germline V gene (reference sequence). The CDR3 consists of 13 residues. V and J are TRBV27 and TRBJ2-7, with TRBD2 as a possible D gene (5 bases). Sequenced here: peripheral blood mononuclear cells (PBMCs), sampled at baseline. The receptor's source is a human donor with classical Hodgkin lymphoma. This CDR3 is CASSLREGYEQYF. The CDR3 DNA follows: TGTGCCAGCAGTCTTCGAGAGGGTTACGAGCAGTACTTC.